This is a list of T cell receptor beta chains from one sample in a study of T-cell memory formation after mild COVID-19. Each CDR3 protein gets one entry after TCRdb re-called the 5' RACE reads with MiXCR. The data show around 300,000 distinct CDR3 sequences, under 8.5% seen once. The sample consisted of PBMCs or a T cell subset sorted from them (not recorded which). The receptors stem from a man between 18 and 29 years old who had mild COVID-19 (a few samples of this study predate the infection). Cell type and time point are not known. The conserved cysteine and the conserved F or W are not part of the CDR3 here.

J gene: TRBJ2-3; V gene: TRBV5-1; CDR3 protein: ASSQTTRHGTQY
J gene: TRBJ1-6; V gene: TRBV27; CDR3 protein: ASSLQGWNSPLH
J gene: TRBJ2-7; V gene: TRBV20-1; CDR3 protein: SAPPGGGYEQY
J gene: TRBJ2-1; V gene: TRBV5-1; CDR3 protein: ASSLSLAGGNEQF
J gene: TRBJ2-1; V gene: TRBV5-1; CDR3 protein: ASSLRDSSYNEQF
J gene: TRBJ2-5; V gene: TRBV15; CDR3 protein: ATSTGTGLGEETQY
J gene: TRBJ1-5; V gene: TRBV12-3/TRBV12-4; CDR3 protein: ASSLSQGVGGNQPQH
J gene: TRBJ2-7; V gene: TRBV11-2; CDR3 protein: ASSSLAGGNYEQY
J gene: TRBJ1-6; V gene: TRBV9; CDR3 protein: ASSVAGDRFKTLH
J gene: TRBJ1-2; V gene: TRBV6-6; CDR3 protein: ASKYREEGIYGYT
J gene: TRBJ2-2; V gene: TRBV20-1; CDR3 protein: SARDTGRGGTGELF
J gene: TRBJ2-3; V gene: TRBV20-1; CDR3 protein: SASGPLAPDTQY
J gene: TRBJ2-2; V gene: TRBV5-1; CDR3 protein: ASSRTSPNTGELF
J gene: TRBJ1-3; V gene: TRBV5-4; CDR3 protein: ASTVAGGNTIY
J gene: TRBJ1-2; V gene: TRBV7-9; CDR3 protein: ASSLSGEPNYGYT
J gene: TRBJ2-5; V gene: TRBV7-2; CDR3 protein: ASRRGREETQY
J gene: TRBJ1-2; V gene: TRBV12-3/TRBV12-4; CDR3 protein: ASSGGAGGYT
J gene: TRBJ1-1; V gene: TRBV30; CDR3 protein: AGDRGNTEAF
J gene: TRBJ1-1; V gene: TRBV5-1; CDR3 protein: ASSMGQPNTEAF
J gene: TRBJ2-1; V gene: TRBV7-9; CDR3 protein: ASSLAWAGIPSYNEQF
J gene: TRBJ2-1; V gene: TRBV20-1; CDR3 protein: SDNKRTIYNEQF
J gene: TRBJ2-3; V gene: TRBV25-1; CDR3 protein: ASSEIVEDTQY
J gene: TRBJ2-5; V gene: TRBV10-3; CDR3 protein: AISDGTRGSETQY